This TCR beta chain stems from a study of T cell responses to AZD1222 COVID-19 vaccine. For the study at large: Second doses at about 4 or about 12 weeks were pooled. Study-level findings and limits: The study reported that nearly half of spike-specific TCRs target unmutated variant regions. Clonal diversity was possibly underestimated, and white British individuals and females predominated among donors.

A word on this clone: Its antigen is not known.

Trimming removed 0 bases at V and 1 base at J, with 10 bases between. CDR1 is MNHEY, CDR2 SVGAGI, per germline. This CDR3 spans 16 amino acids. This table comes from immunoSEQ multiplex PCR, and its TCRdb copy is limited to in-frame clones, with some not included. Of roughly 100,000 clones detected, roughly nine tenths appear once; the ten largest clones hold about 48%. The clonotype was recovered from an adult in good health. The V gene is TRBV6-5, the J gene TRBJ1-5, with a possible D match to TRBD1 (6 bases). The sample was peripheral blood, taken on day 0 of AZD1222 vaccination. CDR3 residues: CASSYSGGGSNQPQHF. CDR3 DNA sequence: TGTGCCAGCAGTTACTCGGGGGGCGGAAGCAATCAGCCCCAGCATTTT.